The 18 T cell receptor beta chains listed next were all sequenced from one sample in a study of cytomegalovirus exposure and HLA in healthy donors. 13 Jbeta primers and 60 Vbeta primers were used for the PCR. Produced via immunoSEQ multiplex PCR; TCRdb's table is partial and in-frame only. Seen here are 200,000 or so clones, about four fifths observed once, and the top ten hold about 3%. Sequencing was done on a sample of PBMCs. Source of these receptors: a man younger than 45 in good health and CMV-seronegative.

The rearrangement links TRBV7-9 to TRBJ2-1; D is perhaps TRBD2 (7 bases). The CDR3 is 16 residues long. Trimming removed 1 base from V and 6 bases from J, with 16 bases in between. Germline values: CDR1 SEHNR, CDR2 FQNEAQ (reference sequence). In DNA form, the CDR3 reads TGTGCCAGCAGCTTAGGTCGCGGGGGCGGGGGCAATGAGCAGTTCTTC. This encodes CASSLGRGGGGNEQFF.

This clone appeared a single time. The chain has TRBV5-4 and TRBJ2-5; 7 positions agree with TRBD2. The CDR3 length is 13 residues. J was trimmed by 6 bases and V by 1 base; bases with no gene match: 3. Germline lookup yields CDR1 SGHNT and CDR2 YYREEE (reference sequence). This CDR3 is CASSLLGGKTQYF. DNA of the CDR3: TGTGCCAGCAGCTTGTTGGGGGGGAAGACCCAGTACTTC.

The chain uses TRBV6-5 and TRBJ2-3; D is unclear. Germline CDR1 and CDR2: MNHEY and SVGAGI. Deletions cut 8 bases from V and 7 bases from J, with 10 bases between. This CDR3 has 11 residues. CDR3 region: CASGGPYTQYF. CDR3 sequence (DNA): TGTGCCAGCGGCGGTCCATATACGCAGTATTTT.

This clone was detected once. This rearrangement joins TRBV5-1 to TRBJ2-7; 9 bases match TRBD1. Germline CDR1 reads SGHRS; CDR2 reads YFSETQ. V shed 4 bases and J 1 base; nucleotides not matched to a gene: 3. This CDR3 region has 14 residues. The CDR3 spells CASSAGQGSYEQYF. CDR3 nucleotide sequence: TGCGCCAGCAGCGCCGGACAGGGGTCCTACGAGCAGTACTTC. The full variable domain, in which reference TRBV5-1 and TRBJ2-7 provide the parts outside the CDR3, is KAGVTQTPRYLIKTRGQQVTLSCSPISGHRSVSWYQQTPGQGLQFLFEYFSETQRNKGNFPGRFSGRQFSNSRSEMNVSTLELGDSALYLCASSAGQGSYEQYFGPGTRLTVT.

The rearrangement links TRBV27 to TRBJ2-1; TRBD1 is a possible D gene (6 bases). This CDR3 comprises 14 residues. V lost 6 bases and J lost 2, with 11 bases in between. In germline, CDR1 is MNHEY, CDR2 SMNVEV (reference sequence). CDR3 bases: TGTGCCAGCAGGCGGACAGAAGCCTACAATGAGCAGTTCTTC. Encoded protein: CASRRTEAYNEQFF.

The chain carries TRBV28 and TRBJ2-7; D possibly corresponds to TRBD2 (6 bases). Germline loops: CDR1 MDHEN, CDR2 SYDVKM. Trimming stripped 1 base from V and 5 bases from J, with 9 bases between. The length of the CDR3 is 13 residues. The CDR3 DNA sequence: TGTGCCAGCAGTTTATCCGGCGGGGACGAGCAGTACTTC. Protein sequence: CASSLSGGDEQYF.

This rearrangement joins TRBV5-8 to TRBJ2-1; D not certain. Germline V CDR1 and CDR2: SGHTS, YDEGEE. Trimming cost V 0 bases and J 4 bases, with 8 bases left between them. The CDR3 spans 14 residues. The CDR3 here is CASSLGARYNEQFF. The CDR3 coding sequence is TGTGCCAGCAGCTTGGGGGCGCGTTACAATGAGCAGTTCTTC.

There are a few counts of this clone. The gene calls are TRBV5-1 and TRBJ2-7; TRBD2 is a possible D gene (5 bases). There are 14 residues in the CDR3. Trimming took 4 bases from V and 3 from J, leaving 14 bases between them. Germline values: CDR1 SGHRS, CDR2 YFSETQ. The CDR3 loop is CASSPGLRLYEQYF. The CDR3 region has the DNA TGCGCCAGCAGCCCAGGACTGCGCCTCTACGAGCAGTACTTC.

This clone came up once. CDR3 in DNA: TGCGCCAGCAGCCAAGATGACAGGAGCTCCTACGAGCAGTACTTC. It yields the protein CASSQDDRSSYEQYF. The rearrangement links TRBV4-1 to TRBJ2-7; possibly TRBD1 for D (6 bases). The germline CDR1 and CDR2 sequences are MGHRA and YSYEKL. V lost 0 bases and J lost 0, with 9 bases in between. This CDR3 is built from 15 residues.

This chain joins TRBV7-9 and TRBJ2-2; no clear D. With 2 bases removed from V and 4 bases from J, the gap between germline ends came to 5 bases. This CDR3 comprises 13 residues. Germline V lookup: CDR1 SEHNR, CDR2 FQNEAQ (reference sequence). The CDR3 reads CASSLSLTGELFF. The CDR3 nucleotides are TGTGCCAGCAGCTTATCCCTCACCGGGGAGCTGTTTTTT.

This clone came up once. The chain is built from TRBV7-8 and TRBJ2-5, with 8 bases aligning to TRBD2. The DNA end lines up better with TRBJ2-7; the J call may be wrong. Germline V gene data show CDR1 as SGHVS and CDR2 as FQNEAQ. The CDR3 totals 13 residues. The CDR3, as DNA: TGTGCCAGCAGCTCCACTAGCGGATACGAGCAGTACTTC. This sequence encodes CASSSTSGYEQYF.

The V call is TRBV2, the J call TRBJ2-7, with a weak D call TRBD2 (7 bases). The CDR3 covers 15 residues. Deletions cut 6 bases from V and 6 bases from J, with 21 bases between. CDR1 is SNHLY and CDR2 is FYNNEI in the germline V gene. The CDR3 loop is CASSPLGGGPGEQYF. Written as DNA, the CDR3 is TGTGCCAGCAGCCCTTTAGGGGGGGGGCCGGGCGAGCAGTACTTC.

V usage is TRBV28 and J usage is TRBJ1-5; maybe TRBD1 (5 bases). Germline CDR1 MDHEN, CDR2 SYDVKM. This CDR3 is built from 17 residues. Trimming stripped 2 bases from V and 4 bases from J, with 18 bases between. The CDR3 protein is CASSLGQRGLRNQPQHF. CDR3 bases: TGTGCCAGCAGTTTAGGGCAGCGGGGCTTACGGAATCAGCCCCAGCATTTT.

V gene TRBV5-6 combines with J gene TRBJ2-2; TRBD1 aligns across 8 bases. The CDR3 has 15 residues. Germline assignment: CDR1 SGHDT and CDR2 YYEEEE. V lost 0 bases and J lost 7; bases outside the gene matches: 5. Here the CDR3 reads CASSLVQGAIGELFF. CDR3 bases: TGTGCCAGCAGCTTGGTTCAGGGGGCGATCGGGGAGCTGTTTTTT.

This chain links TRBV5-6 with TRBJ2-7, with no clear D. Germline V gives CDR1 SGHDT, CDR2 YYEEEE. The length of the CDR3 is 11 residues. Between the trimmed V and J ends, which lost 2 bases and 3 bases, there was a span of 3 bases. The CDR3 protein is CASSFSYEQYF. The CDR3 DNA follows: TGTGCCAGCAGCTTCAGCTACGAGCAGTACTTC.

The V call is TRBV9, the J call TRBJ1-5, with D possibly TRBD1 on 5 matching bases. The V end was cut by 4 bases, the J end by 6 bases, with 17 bases between. The CDR3 spans 15 residues. Germline V CDR1 and CDR2: SGDLS, YYNGEE. DNA for the CDR3: TGTGCCAGCAGCCCCCGGGGGGTAGCACGTCAGCCCCAGCATTTT. It translates to CASSPRGVARQPQHF. Full variable domain (missing parts from reference TRBV9 and TRBJ1-5): DSGVTQTPKHLITATGQRVTLRCSPRSGDLSVYWYQQSLDQGLQFLIQYYNGEERAKGNILERFSAQQFPDLHSELNLSSLELGDSALYFCASSPRGVARQPQHFGDGTRLSIL.

This chain links TRBV7-6 with TRBJ2-1; 8 bases line up with TRBD2. Germline CDR1 is SGHVS and CDR2 is FNYEAQ. The CDR3 has 17 amino acids. Losses at the gene ends were 4 bases for V and 2 bases for J; bases not matched to a gene: 10. The CDR3 here is CASSSLVGSGAYNEQFF. For the CDR3, the DNA is TGTGCCAGCAGCTCCCTGGTGGGTAGCGGGGCCTACAATGAGCAGTTCTTC.

The chain has TRBV28 and TRBJ2-2, with TRBD1 matching 7 bases. Trimming cost V 6 bases and J 6 bases; bases outside gene matches: 13. Per germline, CDR1 MDHEN and CDR2 SYDVKM. This CDR3 is 16 amino acids long. CDR3 nucleotides: TGTGCCAGCAGATCCCTCCAGACAGGGCGGGCCGGGGAGCTGTTTTTT. It specifies CASRSLQTGRAGELFF.